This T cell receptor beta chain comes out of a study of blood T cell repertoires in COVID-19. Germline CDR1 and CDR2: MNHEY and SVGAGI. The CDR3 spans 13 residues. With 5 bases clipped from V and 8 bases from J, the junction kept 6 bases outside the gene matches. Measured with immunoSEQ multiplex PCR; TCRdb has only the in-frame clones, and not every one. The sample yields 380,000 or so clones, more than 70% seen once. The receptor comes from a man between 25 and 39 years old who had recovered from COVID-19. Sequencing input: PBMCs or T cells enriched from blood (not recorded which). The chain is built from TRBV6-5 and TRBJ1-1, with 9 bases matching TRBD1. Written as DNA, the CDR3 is TGTGCCAGCAGTATACCGGGACAGGGCGAAGCTTTCTTT. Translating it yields CASSIPGQGEAFF.